A single sample is the source of the 2 T cell receptor beta chains below, sequenced in a study of blood T cell repertoires in COVID-19. Measured with immunoSEQ multiplex PCR; TCRdb has only the in-frame clones, and not every one. The sample records roughly 250,000 clones, 88% being singletons. Sequencing used PBMCs or T cells enriched from blood (not recorded which). The receptors were gathered from a woman aged 45-60 years who had recovered from COVID-19.

The chain joins TRBV6-2 or TRBV6-3 to TRBJ2-3; D is undetermined. This CDR3 region has 14 residues. V was trimmed by 5 bases and J by 0 bases, leaving 9 bases between them. Germline V gene sequence: CDR1 MNHEY, CDR2 SVGEGT. The CDR3 DNA follows: TGTGCCAGCAGTCTCACAGCTAGCACAGATACGCAGTATTTT. This codes for CASSLTASTDTQYF.

CDR3 protein: CATSDATPGTSRRADTQYF. CDR3 coding DNA: TGTGCCACCAGTGACGCCACGCCCGGGACTAGCCGGAGGGCAGATACGCAGTATTTT. The rearrangement links TRBV24-1 to TRBJ2-3; 9 bases are shared with TRBD2. There are 19 residues in the CDR3. With V trimmed by 4 bases and J by 4 bases, 17 bases remained unmatched. CDR1 KGHDR and CDR2 SFDVKD come from the germline V gene.